What follows are 16 T cell receptor beta chains derived from one specimen sequenced in a study of lymphopenia after photon versus proton radiotherapy. Sequencing was performed with immunoSEQ multiplex PCR; in TCRdb, only in-frame clones are kept and a portion is missing. The table shows 150,000 to 200,000 clones, with 80% to 90% occurring only once. Here the sequenced sample was peripheral blood, taken from a patient treated with photon-based radiotherapy. All receptors derive from a man aged 45 to 65 with gastric cancer.

A single count supports this clone. The gene calls are TRBV7-2 and TRBJ2-3, with 9 bases lining up with TRBD2. Germline V gene data show CDR1 as SGHTA and CDR2 as FQGNSA. V gave up 5 bases and J gave up 0 bases; unmatched junction bases: 3. There are 15 residues in the CDR3. CDR3 bases: TGTGCCAGCAGCATTAGCGGGAGCAGCACAGATACGCAGTATTTT. Translated: CASSISGSSTDTQYF.

The rearrangement links TRBV5-4 to TRBJ2-5, with TRBD2 identical over 12 bases. In germline, CDR1 is SGHNT, CDR2 YYREEE (reference sequence). Unmatched junction bases numbered 9, after V lost 4 bases and J lost 5 bases. The CDR3 is made up of 16 amino acids. The CDR3 DNA follows: TGTGCCAGCAGCGTTTATCGGCTAGCGGGAGGGGAGACCCAGTACTTC. This translates into CASSVYRLAGGETQYF.

The chain has TRBV28 and TRBJ1-4; 7 positions agree with TRBD1. V dropped 5 bases and J dropped 3; count of bases not matched to a gene: 3. Germline lookup yields CDR1 MDHEN and CDR2 SYDVKM. The CDR3 is 14 residues long. The CDR3 is CASSMGQSNEKLFF. Here the CDR3 DNA reads TGTGCCAGCAGTATGGGACAGTCTAATGAAAAACTGTTTTTT. Combining the CDR3 with reference TRBV28 and TRBJ1-4 gives the whole variable domain DVKVTQSSRYLVKRTGEKVFLECVQDMDHENMFWYRQDPGLGLRLIYFSYDVKMKEKGDIPEGYSVSREKKERFSLILESASTNQTSMYLCASSMGQSNEKLFFGSGTQLSVL.

CDR3 protein: CASSEDARAFNEKLFF. The CDR3 region has the DNA TGTGCCAGCAGTGAAGATGCACGGGCTTTCAATGAAAAACTGTTTTTT. The chain recombines TRBV2 with TRBJ1-4; D is unclear. This CDR3 comprises 16 residues. V dropped 1 base and J dropped 5 bases, with 14 bases sitting between them. Looked up from germline, CDR1 is SNHLY and CDR2 is FYNNEI.

The chain couples TRBV18 to TRBJ2-2; tentative D call: TRBD1 (5 bases). The CDR3 runs 15 residues. V lost 3 bases and J 4 bases, leaving 12 bases between the germline ends. Germline assignment: CDR1 KGHSH and CDR2 LQKENI. CDR3 nucleotides: TGTGCCAGCTCACCCCTGGACACGGGCACCGGGGAGCTGTTTTTT. It codes for CASSPLDTGTGELFF.

With respect to this clone: Relative to the germline gene, one junction end is altered; a read error may explain this. The chain is built from TRBV7-7 and TRBJ2-2; a possible D gene is TRBD2 (6 bases). Germline assignment: CDR1 SSHAT and CDR2 FNYEAQ (reference sequence). The CDR3 consists of 12 residues. CDR3 coding DNA: TGTGCCAGCAGCTCCGATACCCGGGAGATGTTTTTT. Protein: CASSSDTREMFF. Supplemented by reference TRBV7-7 and TRBJ2-2, the full variable domain reads GAGVSQSPRYKVTKRGQDVTLRCDPISSHATLYWYQQALGQGPEFLTYFNYEAQPDKSGLPSDRFSAERPEGSISTLTIQRTEQRDSAMYRCASSSDTREMFFGEGSRLTVL.

The chain is built from TRBV7-9 and TRBJ2-1; 11 nucleotides match TRBD2. The CDR3 runs to 16 residues. Germline V gene data show CDR1 as SEHNR and CDR2 as FQNEAQ (reference sequence). After removal of 0 bases from V and 5 bases from J, the junction contained 3 bases not matched to a gene. CDR3 region: CASSLAGLAAHNEQFF. CDR3 coding DNA: TGTGCCAGCAGCTTAGCGGGACTAGCGGCTCACAATGAGCAGTTCTTC.

V gene TRBV5-1 combines with J gene TRBJ2-2; D call uncertain. V lost 0 bases and J 6 bases, leaving 6 bases between the germline ends. The CDR3 is 13 residues long. Per the germline V gene, CDR1 is SGHRS and CDR2 is YFSETQ. The DNA for the CDR3 is TGCGCCAGCAGCTTGGGTAGCTCCGGGGAGCTGTTTTTT. Translated, it gives CASSLGSSGELFF.

The V call is TRBV7-2, the J call TRBJ2-2, with TRBD2 matching over 14 bases. After removal of 5 bases from V and 8 bases from J, the junction contained 4 bases not matched to a gene. CDR1 SGHTA and CDR2 FQGNSA come from the germline V gene. The CDR3 extends over 15 amino acids. The CDR3 here is CASSTGLAGAGELFF. CDR3 DNA sequence: TGTGCCAGCAGCACGGGACTAGCGGGAGCAGGGGAGCTGTTTTTT.

This clone showed up just a few times. This rearrangement joins TRBV9 to TRBJ2-7; the match to TRBD2 covers 8 bases. CDR1 and CDR2 (germline): SGDLS, YYNGEE. This CDR3 is 14 amino acids long. Trimming took 4 bases from V and 6 from J; bases not matched to a gene: 9. The CDR3 protein is CASSSRGTRGEQYF. The DNA for the CDR3 is TGTGCCAGCAGCTCCCGGGGGACTAGGGGCGAGCAGTACTTC.

This CDR3 is CASSVGALPSYEQYF. DNA of the CDR3: TGTGCCAGCAGCGTTGGGGCCTTGCCTTCCTACGAGCAGTACTTC. The rearrangement links TRBV9 to TRBJ2-7, with D possibly TRBD1 on 5 matching bases. CDR3 length: 15 amino acids. Germline values: CDR1 SGDLS, CDR2 YYNGEE. V lost 2 bases to trimming and J lost 1 base, with 13 bases between them.

The J gene is TRBJ1-5, the V gene TRBV18; 7 positions match TRBD1. From germline, CDR1 is KGHSH and CDR2 LQKENI. The J segment lost 0 bases and the V segment lost 3 bases, leaving 8 bases of the junction unmatched. The CDR3 sequence is 17 residues long. CDR3 nucleotide sequence: TGTGCCAGCTCACCCAGTCAGGGGGGAGATAGCAATCAGCCCCAGCATTTT. It translates to CASSPSQGGDSNQPQHF.

The V gene is TRBV28, the J gene TRBJ1-1; the D is unclear. The V gene lost 4 bases and the J gene lost 7 bases, with 19 bases spanning the gap. Germline V lookup: CDR1 MDHEN, CDR2 SYDVKM. The CDR3 covers 15 residues. The CDR3 reads CASSSEAEQWGEAFF. The CDR3 nucleotides are TGTGCCAGCAGTTCTGAGGCAGAACAATGGGGTGAAGCTTTCTTT.

The chain recombines TRBV15 with TRBJ2-5, with TRBD1 matching over 8 bases. This CDR3 contains 17 residues. CDR1 is LNHNV, CDR2 YYDKDF, per germline (reference sequence). J gave up 5 bases and V 5 bases, and 16 bases lay outside the gene matches. As DNA, the CDR3 is TGTGCCACCAGCGCAAAAGGTGGGAGACAGGGGATCGAGACCCAGTACTTC. Encoded protein: CATSAKGGRQGIETQYF. Drawing the rest from reference TRBV15 and TRBJ2-5, the complete variable domain is DAMVIQNPRYQVTQFGKPVTLSCSQTLNHNVMYWYQQKSSQAPKLLFHYYDKDFNNEADTPDNFQSRRPNTSFCFLDIRSPGLGDTAMYLCATSAKGGRQGIETQYFGPGTRLLVL.

The rearrangement uses TRBV29-1 and TRBJ1-2, with D possibly being TRBD1 (5 bases). Per the germline V gene, CDR1 is SQVTM and CDR2 is ANQGSEA. The V end was cut by 3 bases, the J end by 4 bases, with 12 bases between. The CDR3 extends over 13 amino acids. The CDR3 DNA is TGCAGCGTTGATAAAGCTCAGGGCTATGGCTACACCTTC. Residues: CSVDKAQGYGYTF.

The chain joins TRBV6-1 to TRBJ1-1; the D gene is possibly TRBD1 (6 bases). Germline CDR1 MNHNS, CDR2 SASEGT. V lost 5 bases to trimming and J lost 1 base, with 8 bases between them. The CDR3 has 13 amino acids. The CDR3 DNA is TGTGCCAGCAGTCAACAGGGGAACACTGAAGCTTTCTTT. Its translation is CASSQQGNTEAFF.